This is a list of T cell receptor beta chains from one sample in a study of blood T cell repertoires in COVID-19. The assay was immunoSEQ multiplex PCR, and TCRdb's table has in-frame clones only and misses some. The sample lists about 66,000 clones, about 90% seen once, with around 7% in the top ten. The specimen sequenced was peripheral blood. Source of these receptors: a human donor in a cohort sampled during active COVID-19. CDR3s include the opening cysteine and the closing phenylalanine or tryptophan. A D gene is named only where the DNA matches it firmly. Part of the rows lack a size; the others show once, few, many or a class for expanded clones.

few	-	TRBV18	TRBJ2-7	TGTGCCAGCTCACCCCCGGGTCCCTCTTACGAGCAGTACTTC	CASSPPGPSYEQYF
-	-	TRBV3-1/TRBV3-2	TRBJ2-1	TGTGCCAGCAGCCAAACTAGGGCTATTTACAATGAGCAGTTCTTC	CASSQTRAIYNEQFF
-	-	TRBV2	TRBJ2-1	TGTGCCAGCAGCATAACGCCGCGGGGGCCAACCTACAATGAGCAGTTCTTC	CASSITPRGPTYNEQFF
once	-	TRBV7-9	TRBJ2-7	TGTGCCAGCAGCTCGAACAGGGGACTTCAGTACTTC	CASSSNRGLQYF
-	-	TRBV30	TRBJ1-1	TGTGCCTGGAATGACCAGGGTTTGGTAGCTTTCTTT	CAWNDQGLVAFF
-	TRBD1	TRBV18	TRBJ1-2	TGTGCCAGCTCACAGTCCGGGACAGAAGGGCGGTATGGCTACACCTTC	CASSQSGTEGRYGYTF
few	TRBD2	TRBV14	TRBJ2-3	TGTGCCAGCAGCCCGAGAGGGACTAGCAACACGGATACGCAGTATTTT	CASSPRGTSNTDTQYF
once	TRBD2	TRBV5-8	TRBJ2-5	TGTGCCAGCAGCTTTGGTGGGACTAGCGGGAGTAGAGGAGAGACCCAGTACTTC	CASSFGGTSGSRGETQYF
-	TRBD1	TRBV2	TRBJ1-2	TGTGCCAGCGTACAGGGGAGCGGCTATGGCTACACCTTC	CASVQGSGYGYTF
-	-	TRBV6-5	TRBJ1-1	TGTGCCAGCAGTTACCGGGGTGTGCGGGACACTGAAGCTTTCTTT	CASSYRGVRDTEAFF
-	-	TRBV7-3	TRBJ1-2	TGTGCCAGCAGCCCGCGTCGGGGCTATGGCTACACCTTC	CASSPRRGYGYTF
-	TRBD1	TRBV18	TRBJ2-3	TGTGCCAGCTCACCCGGGACAGGGGGAACAGATACGCAGTATTTT	CASSPGTGGTDTQYF
-	-	TRBV20-1	TRBJ1-2	TGCAGTGCTAGTAGCATGCAATCTAACTATGGCTACACCTTC	CSASSMQSNYGYTF
-	TRBD2	TRBV20-1	TRBJ2-1	TGCAGTGCTAGTGCTAGCGGGGTCTACAATGAGCAGTTCTTC	CSASASGVYNEQFF
-	-	TRBV7-2	TRBJ1-6	TGTGCCAGCAGCCCTAGCCAATCGGGGGCCTATAATTCACCCCTCCACTTT	CASSPSQSGAYNSPLHF
-	-	TRBV14	TRBJ1-6	TGTGCCAGCAGAAGCGGGGGCGCTTATTCACCCCTCCACTTT	CASRSGGAYSPLHF